The subject of this entry is one TCR beta chain. Its antigen is not identified. The CDR3 runs 17 residues. Deletions cut 6 bases from V and 4 bases from J, with 22 bases between. The V gene's germline CDR1 is MDHEN and CDR2 SYDVKM. This sample was included in a study of post-analysis software for immune sequencing data. About the study: The courses of disease that were included comprised relapsing-remitting, secondary progressive and progressive-relapsing multiple sclerosis.

The study, taken as a whole, reports: TRBV5-6, TRBV5-1 and TRBV20-1 belonged to a set of roughly five TRBV segments that were more frequent in patients than controls. Multiple sclerosis was associated with a significant reduction in normalized Chao1 diversity relative to controls. Co-batched samples clustered tightly together by F measure.

Unique molecular identifiers tagged the TCR beta cDNA libraries. Input of roughly 0.95 to 10 million T cells yielded around 500,000 cDNA molecules. TCRdb itself ran the PCR reads through MiXCR, one entry per CDR3 protein. Among 400,000 to 500,000 distinct CDR3 sequences, approximately 37% were seen once, and the ten largest hold 7.5% to 8.5%. The clonotype was recovered from a girl aged 2 to 9 with multiple sclerosis. Specimen: blood. The chain carries TRBV28 and TRBJ1-5; D might be TRBD1 (6 bases). The CDR3 coding sequence is TGTGCCAGCAGACTTCTTTGGGGGCGCGGTGGGAATCAGCCCCAGCATTTT. This encodes CASRLLWGRGGNQPQHF. The whole variable domain, remainder taken from reference TRBV28 and TRBJ1-5, is DVKVTQSSRYLVKRTGEKVFLECVQDMDHENMFWYRQDPGLGLRLIYFSYDVKMKEKGDIPEGYSVSREKKERFSLILESASTNQTSMYLCASRLLWGRGGNQPQHFGDGTRLSIL.